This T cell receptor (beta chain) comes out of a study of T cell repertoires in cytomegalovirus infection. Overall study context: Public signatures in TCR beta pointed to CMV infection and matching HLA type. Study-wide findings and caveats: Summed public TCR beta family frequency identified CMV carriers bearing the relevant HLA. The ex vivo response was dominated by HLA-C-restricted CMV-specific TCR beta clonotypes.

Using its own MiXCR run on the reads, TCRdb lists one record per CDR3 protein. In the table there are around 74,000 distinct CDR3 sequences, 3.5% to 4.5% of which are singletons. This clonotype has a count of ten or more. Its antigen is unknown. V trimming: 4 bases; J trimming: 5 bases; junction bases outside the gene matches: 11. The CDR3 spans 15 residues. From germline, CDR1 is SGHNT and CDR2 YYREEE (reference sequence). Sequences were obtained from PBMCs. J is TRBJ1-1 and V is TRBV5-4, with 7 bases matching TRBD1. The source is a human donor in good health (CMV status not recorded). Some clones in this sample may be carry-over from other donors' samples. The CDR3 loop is CASSPRTGSATEAFF. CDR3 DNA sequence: TGTGCCAGCAGCCCGAGGACAGGTTCAGCGACTGAAGCTTTCTTT. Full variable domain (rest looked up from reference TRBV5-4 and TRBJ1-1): ETGVTQSPTHLIKTRGQQVTLRCSSQSGHNTVSWYQQALGQGPQFIFQYYREEENGRGNFPPRFSGLQFPNYSSELNVNALELDDSALYLCASSPRTGSATEAFFGQGTRLTVV.